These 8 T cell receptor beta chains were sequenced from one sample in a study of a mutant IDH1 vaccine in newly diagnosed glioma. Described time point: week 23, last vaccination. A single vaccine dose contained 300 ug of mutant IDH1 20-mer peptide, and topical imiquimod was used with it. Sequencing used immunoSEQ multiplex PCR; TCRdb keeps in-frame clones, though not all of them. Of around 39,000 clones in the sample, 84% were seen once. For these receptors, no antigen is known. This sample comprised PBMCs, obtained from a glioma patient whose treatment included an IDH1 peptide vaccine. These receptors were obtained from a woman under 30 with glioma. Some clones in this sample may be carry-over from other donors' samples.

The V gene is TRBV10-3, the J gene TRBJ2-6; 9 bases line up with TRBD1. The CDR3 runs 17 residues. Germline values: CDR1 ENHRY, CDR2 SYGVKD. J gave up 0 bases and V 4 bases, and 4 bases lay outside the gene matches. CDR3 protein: CAISGGQGVSGANVLTF. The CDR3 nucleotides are TGTGCCATCAGTGGGGGACAGGGAGTCTCTGGGGCCAACGTCCTGACTTTC.

The CDR3 DNA sequence: TGTGCCTGGAGCCCTAACTCGATTTCCACAGATACGCAGTATTTT. Translated, it gives CAWSPNSISTDTQYF. This sequence joins TRBV30 and TRBJ2-3, with D hard to call. CDR3 length equals 15 residues. The germline V gene has CDR1 GTSNPN and CDR2 SVGIG (reference sequence). V dropped 3 bases and J dropped 2 bases, with 15 bases sitting between them.

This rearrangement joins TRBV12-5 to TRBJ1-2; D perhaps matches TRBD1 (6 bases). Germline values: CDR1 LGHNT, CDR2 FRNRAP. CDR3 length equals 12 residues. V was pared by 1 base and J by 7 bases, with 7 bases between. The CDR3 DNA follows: TGTGCTAGTGGTTTGGGACAGGCTGGCTACACCTTC. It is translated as CASGLGQAGYTF. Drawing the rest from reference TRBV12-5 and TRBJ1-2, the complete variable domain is DARVTQTPRHKVTEMGQEVTMRCQPILGHNTVFWYRQTMMQGLELLAYFRNRAPLDDSGMPKDRFSAEMPDATLATLKIQPSEPRDSAVYFCASGLGQAGYTFGSGTRLTVV.

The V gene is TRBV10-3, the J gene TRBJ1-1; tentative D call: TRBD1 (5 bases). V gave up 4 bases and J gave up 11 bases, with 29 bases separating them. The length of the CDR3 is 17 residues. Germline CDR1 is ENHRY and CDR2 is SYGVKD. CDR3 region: CAISGSDSTRQTIEAFF. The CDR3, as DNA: TGTGCCATCAGTGGGAGCGATTCAACGAGACAGACCATTGAGGCTTTCTTT.

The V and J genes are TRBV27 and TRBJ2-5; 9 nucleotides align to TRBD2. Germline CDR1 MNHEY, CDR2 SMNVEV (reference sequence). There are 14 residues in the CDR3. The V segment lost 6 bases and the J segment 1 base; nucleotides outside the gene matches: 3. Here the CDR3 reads CASRTSGVQETQYF. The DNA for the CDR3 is TGTGCCAGCAGGACTAGCGGCGTCCAAGAGACCCAGTACTTC.

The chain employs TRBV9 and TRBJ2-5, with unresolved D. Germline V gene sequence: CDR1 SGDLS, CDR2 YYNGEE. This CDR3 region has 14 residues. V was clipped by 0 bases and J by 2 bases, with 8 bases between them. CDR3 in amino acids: CASSVVPQQETQYF. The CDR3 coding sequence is TGTGCCAGCAGCGTAGTCCCCCAGCAAGAGACCCAGTACTTC. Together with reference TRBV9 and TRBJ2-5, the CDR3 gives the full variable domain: DSGVTQTPKHLITATGQRVTLRCSPRSGDLSVYWYQQSLDQGLQFLIQYYNGEERAKGNILERFSAQQFPDLHSELNLSSLELGDSALYFCASSVVPQQETQYFGPGTRLLVL.

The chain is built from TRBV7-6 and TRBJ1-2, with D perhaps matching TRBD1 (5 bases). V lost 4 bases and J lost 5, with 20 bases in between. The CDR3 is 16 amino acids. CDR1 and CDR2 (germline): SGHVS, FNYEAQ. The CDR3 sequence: CASSSRGGDGEYGYTF. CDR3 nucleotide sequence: TGTGCCAGCAGCTCCCGTGGAGGGGACGGTGAATATGGCTACACCTTC.

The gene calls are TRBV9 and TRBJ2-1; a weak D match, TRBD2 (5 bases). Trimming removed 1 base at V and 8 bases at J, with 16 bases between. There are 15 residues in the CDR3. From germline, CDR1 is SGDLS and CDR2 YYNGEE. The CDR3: CASSVPLAAIDEQFF. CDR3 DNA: TGTGCCAGCAGCGTACCTCTAGCCGCTATCGATGAGCAGTTCTTC.